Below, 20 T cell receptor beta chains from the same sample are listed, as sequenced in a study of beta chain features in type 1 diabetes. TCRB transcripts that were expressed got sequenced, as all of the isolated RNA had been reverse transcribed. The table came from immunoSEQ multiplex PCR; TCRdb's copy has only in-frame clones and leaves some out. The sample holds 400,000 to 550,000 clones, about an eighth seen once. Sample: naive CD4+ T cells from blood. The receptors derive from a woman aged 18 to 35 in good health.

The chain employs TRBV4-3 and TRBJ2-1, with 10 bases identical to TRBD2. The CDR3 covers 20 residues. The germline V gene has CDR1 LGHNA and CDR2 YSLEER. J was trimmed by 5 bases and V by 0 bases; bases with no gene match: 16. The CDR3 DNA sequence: TGCGCCAGCAGCCAAGATAGGGGTACGGGGTCTAGCGGGAGAAACAATGAGCAGTTCTTC. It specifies CASSQDRGTGSSGRNNEQFF.

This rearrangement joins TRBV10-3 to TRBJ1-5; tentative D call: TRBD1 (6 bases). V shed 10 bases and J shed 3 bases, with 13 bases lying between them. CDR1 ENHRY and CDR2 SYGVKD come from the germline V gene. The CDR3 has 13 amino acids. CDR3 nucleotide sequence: TGTGCCACCGTGCGGGGGCTCAATCAGCCCCAGCATTTT. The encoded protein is CATVRGLNQPQHF.

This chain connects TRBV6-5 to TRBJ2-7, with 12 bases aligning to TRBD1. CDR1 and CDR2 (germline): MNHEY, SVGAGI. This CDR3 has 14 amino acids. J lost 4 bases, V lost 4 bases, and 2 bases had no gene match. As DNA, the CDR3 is TGTGCCAGCAGTTGGGGACAGGGGGCTTACGAGCAGTACTTC. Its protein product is CASSWGQGAYEQYF.

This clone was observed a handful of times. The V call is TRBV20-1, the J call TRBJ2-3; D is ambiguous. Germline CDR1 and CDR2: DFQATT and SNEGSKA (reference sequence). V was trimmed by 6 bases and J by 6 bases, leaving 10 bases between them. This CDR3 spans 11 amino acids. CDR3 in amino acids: CSAPAHDTQYF. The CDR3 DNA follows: TGCAGTGCCCCGGCCCACGATACGCAGTATTTT.

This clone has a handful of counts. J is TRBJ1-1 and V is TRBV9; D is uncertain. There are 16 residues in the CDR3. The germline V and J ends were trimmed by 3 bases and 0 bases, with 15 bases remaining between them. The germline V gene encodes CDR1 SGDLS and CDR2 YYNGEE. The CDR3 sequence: CASSAVLGRVNTEAFF. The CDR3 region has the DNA TGTGCCAGCAGCGCGGTACTAGGTAGGGTGAACACTGAAGCTTTCTTT.

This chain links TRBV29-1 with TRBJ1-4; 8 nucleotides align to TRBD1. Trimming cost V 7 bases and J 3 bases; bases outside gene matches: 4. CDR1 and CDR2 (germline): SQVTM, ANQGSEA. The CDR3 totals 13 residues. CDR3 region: CSARDRSNEKLFF. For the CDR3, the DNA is TGCAGCGCGCGGGACAGGTCTAATGAAAAACTGTTTTTT.

CDR3 region: CASSFFAGPVTDTQYF. DNA of the CDR3: TGTGCCAGCAGCTTCTTCGCTGGACCGGTCACAGATACGCAGTATTTT. The chain employs TRBV11-2 and TRBJ2-3; D gene unclear. Trimming took 3 bases from V and 2 from J, leaving 15 bases between them. CDR3 length: 16 residues. Germline V CDR1 and CDR2: SGHAT, FQNNGV.

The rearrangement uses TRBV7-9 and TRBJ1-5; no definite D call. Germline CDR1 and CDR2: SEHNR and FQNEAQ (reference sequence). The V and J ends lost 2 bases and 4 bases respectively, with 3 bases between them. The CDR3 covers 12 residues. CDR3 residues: CASSLPNQPQHF. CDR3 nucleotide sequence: TGTGCCAGCAGCTTACCAAATCAGCCCCAGCATTTT.

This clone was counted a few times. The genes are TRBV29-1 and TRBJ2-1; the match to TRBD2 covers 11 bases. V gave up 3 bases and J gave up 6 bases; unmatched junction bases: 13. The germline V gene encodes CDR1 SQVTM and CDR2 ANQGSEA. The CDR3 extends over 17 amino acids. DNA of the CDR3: TGCAGCGTTGACCTCCAATTGATTAGCGGGAGGGGCAATGAGCAGTTCTTC. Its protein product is CSVDLQLISGRGNEQFF.

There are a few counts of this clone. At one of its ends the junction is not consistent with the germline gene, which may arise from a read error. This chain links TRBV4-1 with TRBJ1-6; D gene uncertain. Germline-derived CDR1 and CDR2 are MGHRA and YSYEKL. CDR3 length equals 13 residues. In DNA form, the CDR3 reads TGCGCCAGCAGCGAAGACCCCAATTCACCCCTCCACTTT. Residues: CASSEDPNSPLHF.

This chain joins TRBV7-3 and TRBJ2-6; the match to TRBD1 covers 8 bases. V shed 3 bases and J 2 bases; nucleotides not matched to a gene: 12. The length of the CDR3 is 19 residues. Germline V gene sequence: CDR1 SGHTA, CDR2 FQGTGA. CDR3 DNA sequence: TGTGCCAGCAGCTTCCGGGACAGGCTTACGTTAACTGGGGCCAACGTCCTGACTTTC. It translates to CASSFRDRLTLTGANVLTF.

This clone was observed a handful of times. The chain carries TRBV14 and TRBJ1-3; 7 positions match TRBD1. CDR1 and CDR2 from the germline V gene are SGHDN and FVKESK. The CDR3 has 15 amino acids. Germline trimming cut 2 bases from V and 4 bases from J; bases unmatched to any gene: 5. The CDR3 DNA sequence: TGTGCCAGCAGCCAAAACAGGGGCAAAGGAAACACCATATATTTT. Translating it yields CASSQNRGKGNTIYF.

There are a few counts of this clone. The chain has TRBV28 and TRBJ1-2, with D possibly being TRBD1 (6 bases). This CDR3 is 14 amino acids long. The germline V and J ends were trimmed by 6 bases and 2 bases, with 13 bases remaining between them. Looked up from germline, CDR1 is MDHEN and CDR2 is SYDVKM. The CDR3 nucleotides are TGTGCCAGCAGCTGGGGGCAGGCCAACTATGGCTACACCTTC. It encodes CASSWGQANYGYTF.

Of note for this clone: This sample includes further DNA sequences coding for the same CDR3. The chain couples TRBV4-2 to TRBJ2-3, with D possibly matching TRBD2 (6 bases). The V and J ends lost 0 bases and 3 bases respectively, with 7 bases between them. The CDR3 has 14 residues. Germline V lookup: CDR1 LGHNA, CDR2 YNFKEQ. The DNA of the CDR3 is TGTGCCAGCAGCCAAGATCGGGGGACAGATACGCAGTATTTT. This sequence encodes CASSQDRGTDTQYF.

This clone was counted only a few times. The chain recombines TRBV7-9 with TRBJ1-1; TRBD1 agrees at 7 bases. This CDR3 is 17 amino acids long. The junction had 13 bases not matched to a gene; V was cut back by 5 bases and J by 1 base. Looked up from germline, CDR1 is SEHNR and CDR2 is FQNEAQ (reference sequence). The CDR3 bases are TGTGCCAGCAGCGCCAAGAAGTTGGGACAGACGAACACTGAAGCTTTCTTT. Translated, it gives CASSAKKLGQTNTEAFF.

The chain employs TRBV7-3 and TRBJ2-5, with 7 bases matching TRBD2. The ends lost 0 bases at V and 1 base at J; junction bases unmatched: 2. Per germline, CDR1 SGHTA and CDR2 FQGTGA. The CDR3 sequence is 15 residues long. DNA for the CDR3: TGTGCCAGCAGCTTAACCGCGGGGGTCCAAGAGACCCAGTACTTC. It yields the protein CASSLTAGVQETQYF. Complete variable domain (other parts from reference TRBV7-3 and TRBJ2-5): GAGVSQTPSNKVTEKGKYVELRCDPISGHTALYWYRQSLGQGPEFLIYFQGTGAADDSGLPNDRFFAVRPEGSVSTLKIQRTERGDSAVYLCASSLTAGVQETQYFGPGTRLLVL.

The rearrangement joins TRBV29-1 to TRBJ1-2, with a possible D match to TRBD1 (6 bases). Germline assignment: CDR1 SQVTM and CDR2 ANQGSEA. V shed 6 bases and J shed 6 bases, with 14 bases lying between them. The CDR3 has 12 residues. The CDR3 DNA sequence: TGCAGCGTCAAGGAGGGGGGTGATGGCTACACCTTC. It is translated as CSVKEGGDGYTF.

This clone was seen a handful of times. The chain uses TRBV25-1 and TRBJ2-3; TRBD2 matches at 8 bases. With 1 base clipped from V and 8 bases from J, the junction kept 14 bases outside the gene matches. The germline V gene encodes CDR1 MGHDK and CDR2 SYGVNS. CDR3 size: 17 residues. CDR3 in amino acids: CASSESDRSGSVGTQYF. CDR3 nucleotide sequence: TGTGCCAGCAGTGAATCAGATAGGAGCGGGAGTGTCGGTACGCAGTATTTT.

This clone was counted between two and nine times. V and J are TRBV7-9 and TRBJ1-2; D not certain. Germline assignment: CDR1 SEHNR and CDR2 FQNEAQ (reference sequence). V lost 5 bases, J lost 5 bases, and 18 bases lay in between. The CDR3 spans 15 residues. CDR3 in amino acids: CASSPPRRGAYGYTF. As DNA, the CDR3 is TGTGCCAGCAGCCCCCCGCGCCGGGGTGCATATGGCTACACCTTC.

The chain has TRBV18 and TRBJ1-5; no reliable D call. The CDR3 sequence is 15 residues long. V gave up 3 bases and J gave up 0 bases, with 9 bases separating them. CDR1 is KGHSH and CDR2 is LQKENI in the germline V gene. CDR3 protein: CASSPVVNSNQPQHF. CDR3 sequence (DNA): TGTGCCAGCTCACCGGTGGTAAATAGCAATCAGCCCCAGCATTTT.